A selection of T cell receptor beta chains follows, all from one sample in a study of T cell repertoires in cytomegalovirus infection. From the reads, TCRdb called clonotypes with MiXCR, one entry per CDR3 protein. Seen here are more than 400,000 distinct CDR3 sequences, about 25% observed once, and the top ten hold roughly 13%. Specimen: PBMCs. The receptors come from a human donor in good health (CMV status not recorded). Some clones in this sample may be carry-over from other donors' samples. The CDR3 runs from the conserved cysteine through the conserved F or W. The D gene is left open where the match is weak. Where a row states a size, it is once, few, many or the class of an expanded clone; other rows omit it.

j_gene: TRBJ2-2; abundance: many; v_gene: TRBV7-2; d_gene: .; CDR3nt: TGTGCCAGCAGCTTATCCCGGGACACCGGGGAGCTGTTTTTT; CDR3aa: CASSLSRDTGELFF
j_gene: TRBJ1-1; abundance: many; v_gene: TRBV7-2; d_gene: .; CDR3nt: TGTGCCAGCAGCTTATATCAGGGGCCTGAAGCTTTCTTT; CDR3aa: CASSLYQGPEAFF
j_gene: TRBJ1-2; abundance: .; v_gene: TRBV24-1; d_gene: .; CDR3nt: TGTGCCACCAGTGATTTGATGGCAGACTATGGCTACACCTTC; CDR3aa: CATSDLMADYGYTF
j_gene: TRBJ1-5; abundance: many; v_gene: TRBV7-9; d_gene: .; CDR3nt: TGTGCCAGCATCGATAGGCCCCCAGACCAGCCCCAGCATTTT; CDR3aa: CASIDRPPDQPQHF
j_gene: TRBJ2-7; abundance: few; v_gene: TRBV5-1; d_gene: .; CDR3nt: TGCGCCAGCAGCTTGAGAGACACCGGTTACGAGCAGTACTTC; CDR3aa: CASSLRDTGYEQYF
j_gene: TRBJ2-1; abundance: .; v_gene: TRBV6-1; d_gene: .; CDR3nt: TGTGCCAGCAGTGAACGATCGCGTTATTACAATGAGCAGTTCTTC; CDR3aa: CASSERSRYYNEQFF
j_gene: TRBJ1-5; abundance: .; v_gene: TRBV19; d_gene: .; CDR3nt: TGTGCCAGTAGAGCACAGGGAAATAGCAATCAGCCCCAGCATTTT; CDR3aa: CASRAQGNSNQPQHF
j_gene: TRBJ1-1; abundance: few; v_gene: TRBV29-1; d_gene: .; CDR3nt: TGCAGCGTTCGGCAATACACTGAAGCTTTCTTT; CDR3aa: CSVRQYTEAFF
j_gene: TRBJ2-5; abundance: many; v_gene: TRBV6-2/TRBV6-3; d_gene: .; CDR3nt: TGTGCCAGCGGCCCGGAGACCCAGTACTTC; CDR3aa: CASGPETQYF
j_gene: TRBJ2-1; abundance: .; v_gene: TRBV6-5; d_gene: .; CDR3nt: TGTGCCAGCAGTTACACTAGATTGAGTGAGCAGTTCTTC; CDR3aa: CASSYTRLSEQFF
j_gene: TRBJ1-1; abundance: .; v_gene: TRBV6-2/TRBV6-3; d_gene: .; CDR3nt: TGTGCCAGCAGTTACGCAGCTCCGAACACTGAAGCTTTCTTT; CDR3aa: CASSYAAPNTEAFF
j_gene: TRBJ2-3; abundance: few; v_gene: TRBV11-3; d_gene: .; CDR3nt: TGTGCCAGCAGCCCAGATGGCCAGGGACGCACAGATACGCAGTATTTT; CDR3aa: CASSPDGQGRTDTQYF
j_gene: TRBJ2-1; abundance: .; v_gene: TRBV6-5; d_gene: TRBD2; CDR3nt: TGTGCCAGCAGCGGAGGCCTAGCGGTGTCCTACAATGAGCAGTTCTTC; CDR3aa: CASSGGLAVSYNEQFF
j_gene: TRBJ2-3; abundance: many; v_gene: TRBV10-3; d_gene: .; CDR3nt: TGTGCCATCAGTGGGAGCACAGATACGCAGTATTTT; CDR3aa: CAISGSTDTQYF
j_gene: TRBJ1-2; abundance: many; v_gene: TRBV7-9; d_gene: TRBD1; CDR3nt: TGTGCCAGCAGCCTACGGACAGGGGGCAGCTATGGCTACACCTTC; CDR3aa: CASSLRTGGSYGYTF
j_gene: TRBJ1-4; abundance: .; v_gene: TRBV7-2; d_gene: TRBD1; CDR3nt: TGTGCCAGCAGCGAAGGACAGGGAAAATCTCTTAGTGGAAAACTGTTTTTT; CDR3aa: CASSEGQGKSLSGKLFF
j_gene: TRBJ1-1; abundance: few; v_gene: TRBV11-3; d_gene: .; CDR3nt: TGTGCCAGCAGCTTAGCCCCGGCCTACCCAGCTTTCTTT; CDR3aa: CASSLAPAYPAFF
j_gene: TRBJ2-7; abundance: few; v_gene: TRBV27; d_gene: .; CDR3nt: TGTGCCAGCAGTTCCAACCTGGGACTCCTCTACGAGCAGTACTTC; CDR3aa: CASSSNLGLLYEQYF
j_gene: TRBJ1-5; abundance: .; v_gene: TRBV2; d_gene: .; CDR3nt: TGTGCCAGCAGTGGGGCCAGGAATCAGCCCCAGCATTTT; CDR3aa: CASSGARNQPQHF
j_gene: TRBJ2-5; abundance: .; v_gene: TRBV7-6; d_gene: .; CDR3nt: TGTGCCAGCAGCACAAGTGTGGGCGGGCACCTCCAAGAGACCCAGTACTTC; CDR3aa: CASSTSVGGHLQETQYF
j_gene: TRBJ1-6; abundance: few; v_gene: TRBV11-2; d_gene: TRBD1; CDR3nt: TGTGCCAGCAGCTCGCTTGGACAGGCTGACTCCTATAATTCACCCCTCCACTTT; CDR3aa: CASSSLGQADSYNSPLHF
j_gene: TRBJ2-7; abundance: many; v_gene: TRBV7-8; d_gene: .; CDR3nt: TGTGCCAGCAGCTTAGTGTGGTCAGGGGGGTTTGGCGAGCAGTACTTC; CDR3aa: CASSLVWSGGFGEQYF
j_gene: TRBJ2-1; abundance: many; v_gene: TRBV7-2; d_gene: .; CDR3nt: TGTGCCAGCAGCCCAAGTTGGGACAACTCCTACAATGAGCAGTTCTTC; CDR3aa: CASSPSWDNSYNEQFF
j_gene: TRBJ2-5; abundance: few; v_gene: TRBV7-9; d_gene: TRBD1; CDR3nt: TGTGCCAGCAGCTCTCACCGGACAGGGTGGGAAGAGACCCAGTACTTC; CDR3aa: CASSSHRTGWEETQYF
j_gene: TRBJ2-1; abundance: few; v_gene: TRBV12-3/TRBV12-4; d_gene: TRBD2; CDR3nt: TGTGCCAGCAGTCAGACCGGGACTAGCGGGAGGGGGAATGAGCAGTTCTTC; CDR3aa: CASSQTGTSGRGNEQFF
j_gene: TRBJ2-6; abundance: .; v_gene: TRBV18; d_gene: .; CDR3nt: TGTGCCAGCTCACCACCAGGGATAAGGTCTGGGGCCAACGTCCTGACTTTC; CDR3aa: CASSPPGIRSGANVLTF
j_gene: TRBJ1-1; abundance: .; v_gene: TRBV7-6; d_gene: .; CDR3nt: TGTGCCAGCAGCTTACGGTTAGTGGGCACTGAAGCTTTCTTT; CDR3aa: CASSLRLVGTEAFF
j_gene: TRBJ1-5; abundance: few; v_gene: TRBV19; d_gene: .; CDR3nt: TGTGCCAGTAGTATCGGGAGCGGGGCACAGCCCCAGCATTTT; CDR3aa: CASSIGSGAQPQHF
j_gene: TRBJ2-1; abundance: .; v_gene: TRBV4-3; d_gene: .; CDR3nt: TGCGCCAGCAGCCAATACTCAACAGCGAGCTCCTACAATGAGCAGTTCTTC; CDR3aa: CASSQYSTASSYNEQFF
j_gene: TRBJ2-7; abundance: many; v_gene: TRBV7-9; d_gene: TRBD2; CDR3nt: TGTGCCAGCAGCCCATCTAGCGGGCGCTCCTACGAGCAGTACTTC; CDR3aa: CASSPSSGRSYEQYF
j_gene: TRBJ2-7; abundance: .; v_gene: TRBV20-1; d_gene: .; CDR3nt: TGCAGTGCTTGGACCAATCCCTACGAGCAGTACTTC; CDR3aa: CSAWTNPYEQYF
j_gene: TRBJ1-2; abundance: few; v_gene: TRBV7-9; d_gene: TRBD1; CDR3nt: TGTGCCAGCAGCCGATACAGGGGAGATAACTATGGCTACACCTTC; CDR3aa: CASSRYRGDNYGYTF
j_gene: TRBJ2-5; abundance: many; v_gene: TRBV7-2; d_gene: .; CDR3nt: TGTGCCAGCAGCCTCTATAGCCTGGAAGAGACCCAGTACTTC; CDR3aa: CASSLYSLEETQYF
j_gene: TRBJ2-3; abundance: many; v_gene: TRBV7-6; d_gene: .; CDR3nt: TGTGCCAGCAGCTTAGCCGCTAGAAGTGTATTGACAGATACGCAGTATTTT; CDR3aa: CASSLAARSVLTDTQYF